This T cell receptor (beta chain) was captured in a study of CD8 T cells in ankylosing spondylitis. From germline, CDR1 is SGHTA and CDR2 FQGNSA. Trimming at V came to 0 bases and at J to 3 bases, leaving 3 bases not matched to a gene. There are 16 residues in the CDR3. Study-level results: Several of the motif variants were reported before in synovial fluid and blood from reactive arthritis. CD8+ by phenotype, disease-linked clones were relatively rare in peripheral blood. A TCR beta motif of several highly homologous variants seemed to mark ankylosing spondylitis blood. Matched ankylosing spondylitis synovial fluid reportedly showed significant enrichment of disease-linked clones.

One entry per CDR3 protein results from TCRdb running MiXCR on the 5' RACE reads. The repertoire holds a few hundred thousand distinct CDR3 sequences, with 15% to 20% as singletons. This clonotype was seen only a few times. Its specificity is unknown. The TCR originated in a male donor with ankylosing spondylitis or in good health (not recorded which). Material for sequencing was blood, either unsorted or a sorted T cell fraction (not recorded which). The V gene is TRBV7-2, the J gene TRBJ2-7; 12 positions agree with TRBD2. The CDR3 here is CASSLALAGGYYEQYF. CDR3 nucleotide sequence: TGTGCCAGCAGCTTAGCGCTAGCGGGAGGGTACTACGAGCAGTACTTC. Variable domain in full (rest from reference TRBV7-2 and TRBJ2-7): GAGVSQSPSNKVTEKGKDVELRCDPISGHTALYWYRQSLGQGLEFLIYFQGNSAPDKSGLPSDRFSAERTGGSVSTLTIQRTQQEDSAVYLCASSLALAGGYYEQYFGPGTRLTVT.